In its sample, the clone carrying this TCR beta chain was seen once. Antigen specificity is unknown. This specimen belongs to a study of cytomegalovirus exposure and HLA in healthy donors. Regarding the study as a whole: V- and J-gene trimming in TCR beta was tied to a missense DCLRE1C variant by an analysis performed later. The listing of roughly 160 TCR beta chains classed them as cytomegalovirus-associated.

Sampled while nominally healthy, donors likely had unrecorded immune exposures. This CDR3 has 17 residues. In the PCR, 60 Vbeta and 13 Jbeta primers were used. The table came from immunoSEQ multiplex PCR; TCRdb's copy has only in-frame clones and leaves some out. The sample carries under 200,000 clones, approximately 80% recorded once. The TCR comes from a man aged 25-40 years in good health and CMV-seronegative. The material sequenced was PBMCs. The V gene is TRBV21-1, the J gene TRBJ2-7; TRBD1 is taken as the D call from the table, unchecked against the DNA. TRBV21-1 is classified as a pseudogene. The CDR3 DNA is TGTGCCACCAGAGGCCCGCCGTGGAGGACAGTCTCCTACGAGCAGTACTTC. Amino acids: CATRGPPWRTVSYEQYF.